The clone carrying this T cell receptor (beta chain) was detected ten times or more. Antigen: not known. The data originate from a study of T cells in Graves' hyperthyroidism and ophthalmopathy. Broader study findings: Expanded thyroid clonotypes (above 0.001) were mostly also found in blood. Separating ophthalmopathy from stable hyperthyroidism was achieved by a 13 V-J model.

RNA transcripts were the template for amplifying TCR beta CDR3 regions. During a first-round RT-PCR of the TCR CDR3, the HTBI primer set was used. TCRdb reprocessed the multiplex PCR reads with MiXCR, giving one entry per CDR3 protein. Among under 400,000 distinct CDR3 sequences listed, roughly a fifth were seen once. Trimming took off 5 bases at V and 5 bases at J, with 18 bases between the two ends. The germline V gene encodes CDR1 MNHEY and CDR2 SMNVEV (reference sequence). The CDR3 totals 15 residues. Across 18 months, stable Graves' hyperthyroidism was marked by no progression to ophthalmopathy. Newly diagnosed hyperthyroidism, duration under 2 months, in patients aged 18 to 65.

This TCR was recovered from a woman between 45 and 60 years old with Graves' hyperthyroidism. Sequencing was carried out using blood. This chain joins TRBV27 and TRBJ1-1; D possibly corresponds to TRBD1 (5 bases). CDR3 sequence reads: CASSPARQSGTEAFF. In DNA, the CDR3 is TGTGCCAGCAGTCCCGCTAGACAGTCAGGGACTGAAGCTTTCTTT.